The sequence of this T cell receptor beta chain was determined in a study of Ad26.COV2.S vaccination and SARS-CoV-2 variants. Overall study context: Of the COV1001 trial arms, the Ad26.COV2.S arm included the donor. Intramuscular Ad26.COV2.S at 5x10^10 or 1x10^11 viral particles.

Treatment defined: 15 to 20 received Ad26.COV2.S at low or high dose, single or two shots; about 5 received placebo; per-sample allocation not given. Collection of the samples took place on day 63 after the first injection of vaccine or placebo. Boston supplied an adult donor aged 18-55 years. Sequencing used immunoSEQ multiplex PCR; TCRdb keeps in-frame clones, though not all of them. Of about 400,000 clones listed, approximately 90% are singletons. V shed 5 bases, J shed 4 bases, and the junction held 4 bases outside the gene matches. The germline CDR1 and CDR2 sequences are SGHNT and YENEEA. This CDR3 region has 14 residues.

The clonotype comes from a person aged 18-60 years who received the Ad26.COV2.S COVID-19 vaccine or a placebo. Sample: peripheral blood, taken in a trial of Ad26.COV2.S vaccine versus placebo. This sequence joins TRBV11-3 and TRBJ2-2; 7 bases line up with TRBD1. The CDR3 sequence: CASSRQGGTGELFF. As DNA, the CDR3 is TGTGCCAGCAGCCGACAGGGTGGCACCGGGGAGCTGTTTTTT.